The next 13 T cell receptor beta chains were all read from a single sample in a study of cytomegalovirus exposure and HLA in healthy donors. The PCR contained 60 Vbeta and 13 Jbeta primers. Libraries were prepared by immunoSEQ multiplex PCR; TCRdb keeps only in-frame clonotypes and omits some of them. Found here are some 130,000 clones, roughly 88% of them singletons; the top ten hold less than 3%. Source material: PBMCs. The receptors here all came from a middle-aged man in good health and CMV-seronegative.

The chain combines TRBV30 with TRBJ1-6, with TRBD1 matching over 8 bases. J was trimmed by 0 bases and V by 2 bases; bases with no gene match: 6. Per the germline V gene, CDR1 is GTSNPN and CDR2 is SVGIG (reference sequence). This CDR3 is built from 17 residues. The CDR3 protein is CAWSPRQGSSYNSPLHF. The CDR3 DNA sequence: TGTGCCTGGAGTCCTCGACAGGGGAGCTCCTATAATTCACCCCTCCACTTT.

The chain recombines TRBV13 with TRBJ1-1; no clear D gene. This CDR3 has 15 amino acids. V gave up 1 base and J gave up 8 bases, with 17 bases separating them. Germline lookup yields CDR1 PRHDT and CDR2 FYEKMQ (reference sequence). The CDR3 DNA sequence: TGTGCCAGCAGCTTAGACGCAGGTCCCCGCCGGGAAGCTTTCTTT. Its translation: CASSLDAGPRREAFF.

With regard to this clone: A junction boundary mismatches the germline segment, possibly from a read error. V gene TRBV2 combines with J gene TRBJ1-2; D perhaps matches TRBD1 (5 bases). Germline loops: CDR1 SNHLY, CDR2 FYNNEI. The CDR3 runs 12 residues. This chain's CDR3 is CAIDTGVDGHTF. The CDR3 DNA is TGTGCCATAGACACGGGGGTGGATGGCCACACCTTC.

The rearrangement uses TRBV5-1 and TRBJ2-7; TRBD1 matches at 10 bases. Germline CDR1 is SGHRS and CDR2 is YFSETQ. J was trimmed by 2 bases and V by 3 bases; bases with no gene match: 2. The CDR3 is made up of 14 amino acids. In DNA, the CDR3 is TGCGCCAGCAGCTCGGGGACAGGGGCCTACGAGCAGTACTTC. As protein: CASSSGTGAYEQYF.

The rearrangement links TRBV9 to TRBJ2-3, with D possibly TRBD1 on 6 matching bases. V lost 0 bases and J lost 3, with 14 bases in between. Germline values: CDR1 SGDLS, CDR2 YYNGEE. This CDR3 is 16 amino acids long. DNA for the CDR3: TGTGCCAGCAGCGTAGTTGAACAGGGATCGACAGATACGCAGTATTTT. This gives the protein CASSVVEQGSTDTQYF.

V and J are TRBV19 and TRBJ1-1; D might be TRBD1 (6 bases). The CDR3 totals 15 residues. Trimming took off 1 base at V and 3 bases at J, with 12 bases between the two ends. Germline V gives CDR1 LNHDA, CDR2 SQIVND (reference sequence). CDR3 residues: CASSIGGGIYTEAFF. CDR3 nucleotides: TGTGCCAGTAGTATAGGAGGGGGTATCTACACTGAAGCTTTCTTT.

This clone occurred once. CDR3 sequence reads: CASSQDRVAGNTIYF. CDR3 coding DNA: TGTGCCAGCAGCCAAGACAGAGTAGCTGGAAACACCATATATTTT. V and J are TRBV9 and TRBJ1-3, with TRBD1 as a possible D gene (5 bases). Per the germline V gene, CDR1 is SGDLS and CDR2 is YYNGEE. Trimming removed 4 bases at V and 2 bases at J, with 13 bases between. The CDR3 has 15 amino acids.

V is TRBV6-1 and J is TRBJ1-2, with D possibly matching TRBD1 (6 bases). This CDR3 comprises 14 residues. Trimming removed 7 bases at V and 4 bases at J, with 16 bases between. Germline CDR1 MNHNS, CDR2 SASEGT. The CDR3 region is CASTPGQESYGYTF. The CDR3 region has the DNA TGTGCCAGCACCCCGGGACAAGAGTCCTATGGCTACACCTTC.

In DNA, the CDR3 is TGCGCCAGCAGCTCCGGGACTAGCCGAGTCCTCTCCTACGAGCAGTACTTC. It translates to CASSSGTSRVLSYEQYF. The chain recombines TRBV5-1 with TRBJ2-7, with TRBD2 matching 9 bases. This CDR3 comprises 17 residues. The J segment lost 0 bases and the V segment lost 3 bases, leaving 10 bases of the junction unmatched. Germline lookup yields CDR1 SGHRS and CDR2 YFSETQ.

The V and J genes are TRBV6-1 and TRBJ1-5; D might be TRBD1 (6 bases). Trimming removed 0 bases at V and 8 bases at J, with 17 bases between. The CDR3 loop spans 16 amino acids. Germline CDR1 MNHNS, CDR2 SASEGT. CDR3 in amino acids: CASSEAARGVLEPQHF. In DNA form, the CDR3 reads TGTGCCAGCAGTGAAGCGGCCAGGGGAGTTCTGGAGCCCCAGCATTTT.

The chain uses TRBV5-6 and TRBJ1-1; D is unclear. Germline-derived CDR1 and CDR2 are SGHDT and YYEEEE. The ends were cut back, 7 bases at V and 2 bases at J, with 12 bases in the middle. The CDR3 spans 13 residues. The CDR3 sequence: CASHPVGNTEAFF. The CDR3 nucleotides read TGTGCCAGCCACCCGGTGGGCAACACTGAAGCTTTCTTT.

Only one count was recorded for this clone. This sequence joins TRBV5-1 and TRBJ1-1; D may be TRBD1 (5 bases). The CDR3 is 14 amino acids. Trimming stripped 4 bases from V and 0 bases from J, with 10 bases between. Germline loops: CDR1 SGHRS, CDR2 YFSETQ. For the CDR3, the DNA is TGCGCCAGCAGCCCCCAGGGTATGAACACTGAAGCTTTCTTT. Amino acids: CASSPQGMNTEAFF.

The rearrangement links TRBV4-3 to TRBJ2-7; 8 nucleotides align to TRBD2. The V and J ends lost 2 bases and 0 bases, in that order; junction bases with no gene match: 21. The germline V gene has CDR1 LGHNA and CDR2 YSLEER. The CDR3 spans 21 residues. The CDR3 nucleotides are TGCGCCAGCAGCCAACAACTGCGCATCGGAGCGGGGGCCCAGAGCTCCTACGAGCAGTACTTC. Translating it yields CASSQQLRIGAGAQSSYEQYF.